This T cell receptor beta chain came from a study of cytomegalovirus exposure and HLA in healthy donors (dated by TCRdb to 2016 to 2017). In terms of the full investigation: In an earlier analysis of some 610 of the donors, approximately 260 Gb of sequence data and 90 million to 130 million unique TCR beta sequences from about 179 million T cells were reported. The study combined high-throughput TCR immunosequencing, statistical association of individual TCRs with disease status, and machine learning to predict cytomegalovirus infection status. In an earlier analysis of around 540 of the donors, high-throughput TCR beta sequencing was used to judge whether each TCR beta V gene segment behaved as functional or pseudogenic. A later genetic analysis used genome-wide SNP genotypes for about 65% of the 666 donors, treating that subset as a discovery cohort. Donor age, sex, ethnicity and CMV serostatus were compiled together with the repertoire data. Using immunosequencing, the study profiled T cell repertoires from 500 to 800 subjects and related those repertoires to cytomegalovirus serostatus. The study aimed to test whether cataloging public T cell receptors could reveal signatures of past pathogen exposure. The number of donors typed differed by locus, with about 629-630 for A, B, C, DRB1 and DQB1, roughly 520 for DQA1, over 600 for DPA1, and some 440 for DPB1. Both class I and class II loci were covered by HLA typing, at four-digit resolution. Along with the approximately 600-subject first cohort, a separate validation cohort of some 130 different subjects was used. The later analysis used no new phenotypic data to find candidate immune exposures, relying instead on TCR beta sequences and their occurrence across donors. Among under 450 genotyped donors of the cohort, an average of approximately 230,000 unique TCR beta nucleotide sequences were sequenced per donor, roughly 20% of them non-productive. In a later analysis, previously published TCR beta repertoires from 550 to 750 donors were re-analyzed and high-resolution HLA genotyping was added so that TCR occurrence patterns could be studied. An early release covering approximately 600 HLA-typed donors comprised roughly 300 gigabases of sequencing data and around 80 million unique TCR sequences. All discovery cohort repertoires had been generated using a single sequencing platform. The genetic ancestry cluster associated with self-reported Caucasian donors included roughly four fifths of the 398 genotyped donors. Several DR-DQ haplotypes were handled as single units for association and clustering because linkage in the cohort was strong.

Receptors were amplified or captured by the immunoSEQ multiplex PCR assay. A mixture of 60 forward primers for TCR Vbeta segments and 13 reverse primers for TCR Jbeta segments was used in the multiplex PCR. A multiplex PCR assay on genomic DNA amplified the CDR3 region of rearranged TCR beta genes. The amplified TCR beta libraries were sequenced on the Illumina HiSeq System as 87-base-pair reads. Per the source publication's procedure: In a later analysis, some 80 million unique TCR beta chains were counted across the 666 repertoires, and roughly 10 million of these chains were shared by at least two donors. Raw reads were error-corrected and collapsed into unique sequences with a nearest-neighbor algorithm that merged closely related sequences to remove PCR and sequencing errors. V, D and J gene segments were assigned by aligning CDR3 sequences to IMGT reference sequences. For a sequence to be retained, a match of at least six nucleotides to both a V gene segment and a J gene segment was required. A rearrangement was called productive if the CDR3 had no stop codons and remained in frame with V and J, and every other rearrangement was called non-productive. Following IMGT convention, CDR3 was defined as the stretch from the second conserved V-encoded cysteine to the conserved J-encoded phenylalanine. The earlier analysis of about 620 of the donors excluded sequences that lacked an unambiguous match to a single V gene segment. An earlier analysis of 550 to 650 of the donors classified V segments as functional when productive rearrangements were above 56.7% and as segregating when the standard deviation between donors was above 5%. A statistical classification framework was built to diagnose cytomegalovirus status from the catalog of TCR beta chain sequences. In a later analysis, V and J genes were assigned by comparing TCR nucleotide sequences against IMGT/GENE-DB human TR gene sequences. Using the TCRdist pipeline, a later analysis assigned CDR3 sequences along with most-parsimonious VDJ recombination scenarios. In a later analysis, each TCR beta chain was defined by its CDR3 amino acid sequence together with its V-gene family, and reads without a unique V-gene family were excluded. A later analysis removed 592 highly shared, low-generation-probability nucleotide sequences to deal with suspected cross-contamination and a sequencing artifact. In a later analysis, a clonal expansion index was calculated for each public chain from normalized within-repertoire ranks of inferred template counts. A later analysis computed generation probabilities with a VDJ recombination model fitted to out-of-frame rearrangements, and checked the results against IGoR. Hypergeometric tests were used in a later analysis to score TCR-TCR, TCR-HLA and TCR-CMV co-occurrence, with a repertoire-size bias correction applied to the TCR pairs. A later analysis estimated false discovery rates by permuting HLA or CMV assignments 20 times. A later analysis grouped co-occurring TCRs with DBSCAN, adding TCRdist sequence similarity when clustering within HLA-allele-positive subsets. Repertoires with fewer than 30,000 or more than 120,000 public chains were left out of co-occurrence clustering, as were a few repertoires with anomalous nucleotide sharing. TCRdb took over this immuneACCESS table, retaining in-frame rearrangements with V and J assigned. Such tables are incomplete; in checked studies, under half of the missing clones stem from an unresolved V gene, and the remainder is unexplained. V, J and clone size are taken as reported in that table, and D and trimming were inferred from the DNA itself. This sample's records show 75,000 to 95,000 clones. Roughly 1.5% of the sample comes from the top ten.

Concerning this clone itself: This clone's antigen is unknown.

V sheds 1 base and J sheds 1 base, leaving 10 bases between their ends. The CDR3 measures 16 amino acids from cysteine to phenylalanine. This entry keeps only the CDR3 DNA: 48 bases, framed from base 1. CDR1 and CDR2 are drawn from the germline V gene: SGHTA, FQGNSA. The cohort was made up of under 800 healthy bone marrow donors. All cohort members were sampled while nominally healthy, although unrecorded immune exposures were likely present. The donor was CMV seronegative and was included in the group of a few hundred seronegative cohort members. A peripheral blood sample was collected from each donor, and TCR beta sequencing was performed on peripheral blood mononuclear cells. Genomic DNA extraction from the blood cell samples was performed with the Qiagen DNeasy Blood Extraction Kit. Broader findings and caveats from the paper: Because HLA typing was unavailable for some donors at each locus, only the typed subset was used in association tests. In vitro tests confirmed that three of the cytomegalovirus-associated TCR beta chains recognize cytomegalovirus antigens. Across donors, most TCR sequences were observed very rarely, whereas some public TCRs were present in many individuals. The presence/absence analyses assumed that sequencing depth was roughly uniform across donors, and that assumption may not be true. Only TCR beta chains were sequenced in this cohort, and the absence of alpha or paired-chain data limited detectable features. According to a later analysis, TCR association rates differed among HLA loci, with DRB1 alleles showing the most associated TCRs and HLA-C alleles showing the fewest. Compared with equally common non-associated chains, HLA-associated TCR beta chains in a later analysis were more clonally expanded and had lower generation probabilities. V-gene and J-gene trimming of TCR beta chains was associated with a missense DCLRE1C variant in a later genetic analysis, and the association was replicated in an independent cohort. An earlier analysis of approximately 530 of the donors showed that most TCR beta V segments appeared in productive rearrangements either about 87% or about 30% of the time, which broadly matched IMGT annotations. Because counts were too low, roughly 16 rarely observed V segments, including chromosome 9 orphons, were excluded from the earlier analysis of 587 of the donors. When HLA alleles, especially DR and DQ, strongly co-occurred, TCR associations were difficult to assign to individual alleles. A total of fewer than 200 TCR beta chains were listed by the study as associated with cytomegalovirus. In both the original and validation cohorts, the classifier was reported to diagnose cytomegalovirus status with high specificity and sensitivity. In a later analysis, about 16,000 TCR beta sequences were associated with specific HLA alleles at a false discovery rate of 0.05. Because the 87-base-pair reads could not distinguish some IMGT-functional V segments, including TRBV6-2 and TRBV6-3, those segments were excluded. In a later genetic analysis, fewer N-insertions in productive TCRs were reported among donors in an Asian-associated ancestry cluster than the roughly 700-donor mean. The only immune exposure information available for the cohort was CMV serostatus. A cluster of highly shared sequence variants was judged likely to be a technical artifact of the sequencing pipeline. According to a later analysis, most CMV-associated TCR beta chains appeared to be HLA-restricted, and the HLA associations seemed to be driven largely by CMV exposure. Linkage disequilibrium might explain the correlated functional status among segregating V segments, but an unknown experimental factor could not be excluded. A further reported finding was that TCR beta sequences accurately predicted the HLA-A and HLA-B alleles for most subjects in the first cohort. In a later analysis, several top co-occurrence clusters were reported to appear linked to parvovirus B19, influenza, CMV and Epstein-Barr virus. The authors suggested that the approach could potentially be extended to other disease states and immunological phenotypes.

This receptor was taken from a woman in her sixties or seventies in good health and CMV-seronegative. Rearrangement joined TRBV7-2 to TRBJ2-2; the D gene lacks a confident call. The sample was PBMCs. The sequence in DNA is TGTGCCAGCAGCTTAGGCCTAGTAGGGAACACCGGGGAGCTGTTTTTT. It codes for CASSLGLVGNTGELFF.